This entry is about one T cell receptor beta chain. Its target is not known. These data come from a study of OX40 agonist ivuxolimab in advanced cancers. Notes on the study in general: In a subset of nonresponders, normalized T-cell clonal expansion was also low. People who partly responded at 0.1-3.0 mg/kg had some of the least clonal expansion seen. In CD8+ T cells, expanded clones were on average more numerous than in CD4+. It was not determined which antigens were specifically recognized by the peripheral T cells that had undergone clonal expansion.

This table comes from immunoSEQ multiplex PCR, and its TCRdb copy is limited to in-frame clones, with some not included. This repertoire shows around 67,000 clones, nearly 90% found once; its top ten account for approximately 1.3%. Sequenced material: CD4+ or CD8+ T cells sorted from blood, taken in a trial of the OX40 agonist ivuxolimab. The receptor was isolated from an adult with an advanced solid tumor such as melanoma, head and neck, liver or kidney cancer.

The CDR3 is CASSFPPPYNEQFF. In nucleotides, the CDR3 is TGTGCCAGCAGCTTTCCGCCCCCATACAATGAGCAGTTCTTC. The rearrangement links TRBV7-2 to TRBJ2-1; no reliable D call. The length of the CDR3 is 14 residues. V gave up 3 bases and J gave up 4 bases, with 10 bases separating them. The germline V gene encodes CDR1 SGHTA and CDR2 FQGNSA.